The sequence of this TCR beta chain was determined in a study of T cell responses to AZD1222 COVID-19 vaccine. Whole-study context: Second-dose intervals near 4 or 12 weeks were combined.

The repertoire was sequenced with immunoSEQ multiplex PCR; TCRdb's copy has only in-frame clones and lacks some. The repertoire holds over 95,000 clones, with about 92% as singletons. This clone has only one observation. No antigen is known for it. One junction end does not reproduce the germline sequence, and a read error may be involved. CDR3 size: 15 residues. Germline V gives CDR1 SNHLY, CDR2 FYNNEI. Broader study findings: Donors were mostly white British, more females; clonal diversity possibly underestimated.

The origin of this receptor is an adult in good health. The genes are TRBV2 and TRBJ2-3, with D possibly TRBD2 on 6 matching bases. Here the sequenced sample was peripheral blood, taken on day 0 of AZD1222 vaccination. The DNA for the CDR3 is TGTGCTAGCACCTTGGGCGGGGTAAGCACAGATACGCAGTATTTT. It encodes CASTLGGVSTDTQYF.